The TCR beta chain under discussion was sequenced for a study of human T cells and chemical hapten exposure. General study findings and limits: With regard to DPC sensitization, TCRs above 1 in 1000 frequency did not change.

Unique molecular identifiers were attached to individual cDNA molecules during library preparation. TCRdb reprocessed the 5' RACE reads with MiXCR, giving one entry per CDR3 protein. The sample has roughly 110,000 distinct CDR3 sequences, approximately 20% seen once; the top ten hold around 2.8%. This clonotype was found once. Its matching antigen is unknown. Total RNA was isolated from whole blood that had not been fractionated. Trimming stripped 3 bases from V and 0 bases from J, with 10 bases between. The CDR3 has 15 amino acids. CDR1 is SNHLY and CDR2 is FYNNEI in the germline V gene. This sequence was found in a human donor in good health. V is TRBV2 and J is TRBJ2-3; D is uncertain. The CDR3 region is CASSDHGPSTDTQYF. CDR3 DNA: TGTGCCAGCAGTGATCATGGGCCAAGCACAGATACGCAGTATTTT. Full variable domain (outside the CDR3, taken from reference TRBV2 and TRBJ2-3): EPEVTQTPSHQVTQMGQEVILRCVPISNHLYFYWYRQILGQKVEFLVSFYNNEISEKSEIFDDQFSVERPDGSNFTLKIRSTKLEDSAMYFCASSDHGPSTDTQYFGPGTRLTVL.